This T cell receptor beta chain comes out of a study of blood T cell repertoires in COVID-19. Study summary: COVID-19 samples collected from the United States, Italy and Spain covered acute and convalescent phases. In each case, the material was cDNA or gDNA derived from T cells, B-cell-depleted T cells, or PBMCs.

The study assigned cohorts using participant-reported clinical history. Recovery among Cohort 3 donors was established by two negative PCRs, clearance, or symptom resolution. The CDR3 length is 17 residues. Libraries were prepared by immunoSEQ multiplex PCR; TCRdb keeps only in-frame clonotypes and omits some of them. Of hundreds of thousands of clones listed, approximately 91% are singletons. The source of this sequence is a woman in her forties who had recovered from COVID-19. Sequencing used PBMCs or T cells enriched from blood (not recorded which). This chain links TRBV21-1 with TRBJ2-7; the D call in the table, TRBD1, was not verified against the DNA. TRBV21-1 is annotated as a pseudogene. In nucleotides, the CDR3 is TGTGCCAGCAGCAAAGCGGAAGACAGGCCAGGCTCCTACGAGCAGTACTTC. It yields the protein CASSKAEDRPGSYEQYF.